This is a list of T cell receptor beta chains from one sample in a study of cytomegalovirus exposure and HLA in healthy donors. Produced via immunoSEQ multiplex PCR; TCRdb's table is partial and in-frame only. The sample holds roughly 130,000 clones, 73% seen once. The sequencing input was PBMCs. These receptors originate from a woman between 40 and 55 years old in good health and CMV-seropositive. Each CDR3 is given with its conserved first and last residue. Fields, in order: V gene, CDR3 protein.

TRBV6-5	CASSTTTRGQYF
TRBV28	CASSLPTGAHEQYF
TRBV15	CATSRDSIPPGTGYNEQFF
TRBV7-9	CASSPNPLRRRITEAFF
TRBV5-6	CASSPKGQGAIQPQHF
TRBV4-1	CASSQWTANEAFF
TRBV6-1	CASCRGYEQYF
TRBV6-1	CASSSGLATGDTQYF
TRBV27	CASSSLAGGFNEQFF
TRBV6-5	CASSDWNEQFF
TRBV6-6	CASKVGPTGEAFF
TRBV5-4	CASSLDRTGKLFF
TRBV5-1	CASSLAAGQGAKNIQYF